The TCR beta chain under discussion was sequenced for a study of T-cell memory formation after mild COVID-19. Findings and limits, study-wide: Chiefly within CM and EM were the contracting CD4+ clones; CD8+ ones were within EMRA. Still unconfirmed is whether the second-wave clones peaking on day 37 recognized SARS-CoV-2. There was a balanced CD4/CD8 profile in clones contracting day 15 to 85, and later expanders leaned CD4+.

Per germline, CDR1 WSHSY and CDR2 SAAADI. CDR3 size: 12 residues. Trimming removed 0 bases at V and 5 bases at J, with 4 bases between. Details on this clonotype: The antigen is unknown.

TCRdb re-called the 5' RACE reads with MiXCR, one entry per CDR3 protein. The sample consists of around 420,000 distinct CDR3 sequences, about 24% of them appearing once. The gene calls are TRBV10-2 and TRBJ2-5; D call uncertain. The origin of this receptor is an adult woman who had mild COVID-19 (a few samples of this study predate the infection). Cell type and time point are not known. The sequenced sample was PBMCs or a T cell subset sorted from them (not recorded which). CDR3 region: CASSESGETQYF. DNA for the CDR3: TGCGCCAGCAGTGAGTCGGGGGAGACCCAGTACTTC.